One and the same sample provided the 5 T cell receptor beta chains below, sequenced in a study of Ad26.COV2.S vaccination and SARS-CoV-2 variants. Treatment defined: over 15 received Ad26.COV2.S at low or high dose, single or two shots; five or six received placebo; per-sample allocation not given. Day 63 following the first vaccine or placebo injection was when the samples were taken. The repertoire was sequenced with immunoSEQ multiplex PCR; TCRdb's copy has only in-frame clones and lacks some. Here the sample spans hundreds of thousands of clones, 80% to 95% being singletons. The specimen comprised peripheral blood, sampled in a trial of Ad26.COV2.S vaccine versus placebo. The receptor source for this set is a person aged 18 to 65 who received the Ad26.COV2.S COVID-19 vaccine or a placebo.

The sample holds one count of this clone. The chain has TRBV4-3 and TRBJ2-3, with a tentative D call TRBD1 (6 bases). The CDR3 is made up of 17 amino acids. V was clipped by 2 bases and J by 1 base, with 16 bases between them. Per the germline V gene, CDR1 is LGHNA and CDR2 is YSLEER. The CDR3 loop is CASSQSLTGSGTDTQYF. The CDR3 DNA is TGCGCCAGCAGCCAATCACTGACAGGTAGTGGCACAGATACGCAGTATTTT.

J is TRBJ1-1 and V is TRBV4-2; D is perhaps TRBD1 (6 bases). Trimming took off 0 bases at V and 5 bases at J, with 13 bases between the two ends. This CDR3 is built from 15 residues. CDR1 LGHNA and CDR2 YNFKEQ come from the germline V gene. This chain's CDR3 is CASSQDFQGRTEAFF. As DNA, the CDR3 is TGTGCCAGCAGCCAAGACTTCCAGGGGAGGACTGAAGCTTTCTTT.

The chain combines TRBV6-5 with TRBJ2-7; D gene uncertain. Looked up from germline, CDR1 is MNHEY and CDR2 is SVGAGI. V lost 8 bases and J 4 bases, leaving 15 bases between the germline ends. The CDR3 consists of 13 residues. The CDR3 loop is CASSQQLEYEQYF. CDR3 in DNA: TGTGCCAGCTCTCAACAGTTGGAGTACGAGCAGTACTTC.

This clone was detected only once. CDR3 DNA sequence: TGTGCCAGCTCGGCCTTGATTAGCGGGAAACGCGAGCAGTACTTC. Amino acid sequence: CASSALISGKREQYF. V usage is TRBV18 and J usage is TRBJ2-7; 8 bases are shared with TRBD2. After removal of 6 bases from V and 6 bases from J, the junction contained 13 bases not matched to a gene. The germline CDR1 and CDR2 sequences are KGHSH and LQKENI. The CDR3 sequence is 15 residues long. The whole variable domain, filled in from reference TRBV18 and TRBJ2-7, reads NAGVMQNPRHLVRRRGQEARLRCSPMKGHSHVYWYRQLPEEGLKFMVYLQKENIIDESGMPKERFSAEFPKEGPSILRIQQVVRGDSAAYFCASSALISGKREQYFGPGTRLTVT.

The chain has TRBV6-5 and TRBJ2-7, with 7 nucleotides matching TRBD1. Germline lookup yields CDR1 MNHEY and CDR2 SVGAGI. With V trimmed by 6 bases and J by 4 bases, 9 bases remained unmatched. This CDR3 is built from 14 residues. The DNA of the CDR3 is TGTGCCAGCAGCCCCGACAGGGTAGGGTACGAGCAGTACTTC. Translation gives CASSPDRVGYEQYF.